This T cell receptor (beta chain) stems from a study of human CD8 memory T cell subsets. In germline, CDR1 is SGHAT, CDR2 FQNNGV. CDR3 length equals 13 residues. TCR beta was sequenced from UMI-tagged 5' RACE libraries. From its re-call of the 5' RACE reads, TCRdb lists each CDR3 protein once, without DNA. The sample's table shows roughly 5,000 distinct CDR3 sequences. TPEX cells, early memory CD8+ T cells with exhausted-like traits, were CCR7+ PD-1+ TIGIT+. PBMC in the sample derive from buffy coats of healthy donors. Negative magnetic selection enriched total CD8+ T cells. Input material: CD8+ T cells from PBMCs. The chain uses TRBV11-2 and TRBJ1-2; without DNA, the TCRdb call of TRBD1 cannot be checked. The sequence was collected from a human donor in good health. The chain's CDR3 is CASRSQGNYGYTF.